The 23 T cell receptor beta chains given below trace back to one sample, sequenced in a study of shared clonotypes between healthy human individuals. The protocol was immunoSEQ multiplex PCR, while the TCRdb copy is restricted to in-frame clones and leaves out a portion. The sample has some 1.5 million clones, 95% to 97% seen once. The material sequenced was naive CD4+ T cells sorted from blood. As to subset: CD45RA+ positively selected. Receptors originate from a man aged 25 to 40 in good health.

The chain is built from TRBV28 and TRBJ1-5, with 8 bases lining up with TRBD1. CDR3 size: 15 residues. Germline CDR1 reads MDHEN; CDR2 reads SYDVKM. With V trimmed by 8 bases and J by 6 bases, 12 bases remained unmatched. Here the CDR3 DNA reads TGTGCCAGCCGGCCCGCACAGGGGGGTATTCAGCCCCAGCATTTT. Protein: CASRPAQGGIQPQHF.

The chain uses TRBV5-5 and TRBJ2-1, with 12 nucleotides matching TRBD1. The CDR3 covers 19 residues. The V and J ends lost 5 bases and 4 bases, in that order; junction bases with no gene match: 16. CDR1 is SGHKS, CDR2 YYEKEE, per germline (reference sequence). The CDR3 loop is CASRPGQGAILEAYNEQFF. CDR3 bases: TGTGCCAGCAGGCCGGGACAGGGGGCGATATTGGAAGCATACAATGAGCAGTTCTTC.

V is TRBV19 and J is TRBJ1-5; maybe TRBD1 (5 bases). Looked up from germline, CDR1 is LNHDA and CDR2 is SQIVND (reference sequence). The CDR3 length is 17 residues. V lost 1 base, J lost 3 bases, and 16 bases lay in between. As DNA, the CDR3 is TGTGCCAGTAGTATAGGATCGGGACGGAGGTTCAATCAGCCCCAGCATTTT. Encoded protein: CASSIGSGRRFNQPQHF.

The chain carries TRBV6-5 and TRBJ2-5; 7 bases are a match to TRBD2. Germline V lookup: CDR1 MNHEY, CDR2 SVGAGI. Unmatched junction bases numbered 4, after V lost 5 bases and J lost 1 base. The CDR3 covers 14 residues. The CDR3 reads CASSPGRPQETQYF. The CDR3 nucleotides read TGTGCCAGCAGTCCCGGGAGGCCCCAAGAGACCCAGTACTTC.

The chain joins TRBV6-1 to TRBJ2-6; D not resolved. This CDR3 has 13 residues. CDR1 and CDR2 from the germline V gene are MNHNS and SASEGT. Between the trimmed V and J ends, which lost 7 bases and 2 bases, there was a span of 6 bases. The CDR3 region has the DNA TGTGCCAGCAAGGTTACTGGGGCCAACGTCCTGACTTTC. It is translated as CASKVTGANVLTF.

V and J are TRBV10-3 and TRBJ2-1, with D perhaps matching TRBD1 or TRBD2 (6 bases each). The CDR3 runs to 16 residues. CDR1 is ENHRY and CDR2 is SYGVKD in the germline V gene. V was shortened by 4 bases and J by 4 bases, with 17 bases between the two germline ends. The CDR3 loop reads CAISGGLAIPYNEQFF. The CDR3, as DNA: TGTGCCATCAGTGGGGGGCTAGCGATCCCTTACAATGAGCAGTTCTTC.

This clone turned up a few times. This rearrangement joins TRBV2 to TRBJ2-2, with D perhaps TRBD1 or TRBD2 (5 bases each). The CDR3 runs 13 residues. Germline CDR1 SNHLY, CDR2 FYNNEI. V was pared by 6 bases and J by 4 bases, with 9 bases between. CDR3 residues: CASRQGTTGELFF. The CDR3 region has the DNA TGTGCCAGCAGGCAAGGGACCACCGGGGAGCTGTTTTTT.

This clone was seen once. J is TRBJ1-4 and V is TRBV18; TRBD1 might be the D (6 bases). CDR3 size: 16 residues. Trimming cost V 3 bases and J 6 bases, with 17 bases left between them. Per the germline V gene, CDR1 is KGHSH and CDR2 is LQKENI. DNA of the CDR3: TGTGCCAGCTCACCTCTTGTGGGGGGCCCAGATGAAAAACTGTTTTTT. It encodes CASSPLVGGPDEKLFF. The entire variable domain, with the rest obtained from reference TRBV18 and TRBJ1-4, is as follows: NAGVMQNPRHLVRRRGQEARLRCSPMKGHSHVYWYRQLPEEGLKFMVYLQKENIIDESGMPKERFSAEFPKEGPSILRIQQVVRGDSAAYFCASSPLVGGPDEKLFFGSGTQLSVL.

The rearrangement uses TRBV11-2 and TRBJ1-3; 9 bases agree with TRBD1. Trimming removed 5 bases from V and 2 bases from J; junction bases left unmatched: 4. From germline, CDR1 is SGHAT and CDR2 FQNNGV. This CDR3 spans 15 amino acids. CDR3 sequence: CASSQQGAAGNTIYF. DNA of the CDR3: TGTGCCAGCAGCCAACAGGGGGCGGCTGGAAACACCATATATTTT.

This chain joins TRBV5-4 and TRBJ2-1, with D perhaps TRBD1 (7 bases). CDR1 and CDR2 from the germline V gene are SGHNT and YYREEE (reference sequence). CDR3 length equals 16 residues. Between the trimmed V and J ends, which lost 4 bases and 1 base, there was a span of 15 bases. CDR3 in amino acids: CASSPSAGGSYNEQFF. The CDR3 coding sequence is TGTGCCAGCAGCCCCTCGGCAGGGGGGTCCTACAATGAGCAGTTCTTC.

This chain joins TRBV28 and TRBJ2-1; D remains ambiguous. CDR3 length equals 15 residues. Germline V gives CDR1 MDHEN, CDR2 SYDVKM. The germline V and J ends were trimmed by 5 bases and 3 bases, with 14 bases remaining between them. DNA for the CDR3: TGTGCCAGCAGTGGTCCCGTGACCGGCTACAATGAGCAGTTCTTC. Protein product: CASSGPVTGYNEQFF. Full variable domain (rest looked up from reference TRBV28 and TRBJ2-1): DVKVTQSSRYLVKRTGEKVFLECVQDMDHENMFWYRQDPGLGLRLIYFSYDVKMKEKGDIPEGYSVSREKKERFSLILESASTNQTSMYLCASSGPVTGYNEQFFGPGTRLTVL.

Remarks on this clone: The sample carries other DNA sequences with the same CDR3. This chain joins TRBV9 and TRBJ2-2; D call uncertain. Trimming took off 2 bases at V and 5 bases at J, with 7 bases between the two ends. The CDR3 runs to 13 residues. Germline CDR1 SGDLS, CDR2 YYNGEE. The CDR3 loop reads CASSVGNTGELFF. The CDR3 coding sequence is TGTGCCAGCAGCGTCGGAAATACCGGGGAGCTGTTTTTT. Based on the CDR3 plus reference TRBV9 and TRBJ2-2, the full variable domain is DSGVTQTPKHLITATGQRVTLRCSPRSGDLSVYWYQQSLDQGLQFLIQYYNGEERAKGNILERFSAQQFPDLHSELNLSSLELGDSALYFCASSVGNTGELFFGEGSRLTVL.

The V and J genes are TRBV29-1 and TRBJ2-3; D ambiguous. The CDR3 covers 13 residues. Germline V gives CDR1 SQVTM, CDR2 ANQGSEA. Trimming shortened V by 5 bases and J by 3 bases, and 12 bases separated the two germline ends. CDR3 coding DNA: TGCAGCGTTATACCCTTTGGGACAGATACGCAGTATTTT. Its protein is CSVIPFGTDTQYF.

This sequence joins TRBV5-1 and TRBJ2-7; 10 positions agree with TRBD2. The junction had 10 bases not matched to a gene; V was cut back by 5 bases and J by 5 bases. This CDR3 region has 15 residues. The germline V gene encodes CDR1 SGHRS and CDR2 YFSETQ. DNA for the CDR3: TGCGCCAGCAGATTACTAGCGGGACGACGCCACGAGCAGTACTTC. This gives the protein CASRLLAGRRHEQYF.

The rearrangement links TRBV18 to TRBJ2-7, with no clear D. This CDR3 has 13 amino acids. The germline V gene encodes CDR1 KGHSH and CDR2 LQKENI. V was trimmed by 3 bases and J by 4 bases, leaving 10 bases between them. The DNA for the CDR3 is TGTGCCAGCTCACCGTTGAGTACGTACGAGCAGTACTTC. Residues: CASSPLSTYEQYF.

CDR3 DNA: TGTGCCAGCCTCGGACAAATGGCTAGCGGGATGAATGAGCAGTTCTTC. It yields the protein CASLGQMASGMNEQFF. This chain uses TRBV18 with TRBJ2-1; 9 bases are a match to TRBD2. This CDR3 contains 16 residues. Per the germline V gene, CDR1 is KGHSH and CDR2 is LQKENI. The trim removed 8 bases at V and 7 bases at J, leaving 15 bases unmatched. The variable domain in full, with the rest retrieved from reference TRBV18 and TRBJ2-1, is NAGVMQNPRHLVRRRGQEARLRCSPMKGHSHVYWYRQLPEEGLKFMVYLQKENIIDESGMPKERFSAEFPKEGPSILRIQQVVRGDSAAYFCASLGQMASGMNEQFFGPGTRLTVL.

The J gene is TRBJ1-2, the V gene TRBV19; TRBD1 might be the D (6 bases). This CDR3 is 14 amino acids long. Germline lookup yields CDR1 LNHDA and CDR2 SQIVND (reference sequence). Trimming left V 4 bases short and J 8 bases short, with 17 bases between. The CDR3 coding sequence is TGTGCCAGTAGTAGACCAACAGGGCTGCCCGGCTACACCTTC. It codes for CASSRPTGLPGYTF.

This clone was recorded once. The chain employs TRBV18 and TRBJ2-1; 11 bases align to TRBD2. The CDR3 contains 15 residues. Trimming at V came to 6 bases and at J to 6 bases, leaving 7 bases not matched to a gene. In germline, CDR1 is KGHSH, CDR2 LQKENI. CDR3: CASSTGLAAANEQFF. In DNA form, the CDR3 reads TGTGCCAGCTCCACGGGACTAGCGGCTGCCAATGAGCAGTTCTTC.

The chain employs TRBV2 and TRBJ2-2; the D is unclear. V lost 5 bases, J lost 0 bases, and 10 bases lay in between. Germline CDR1 reads SNHLY; CDR2 reads FYNNEI. The CDR3 totals 15 residues. The CDR3 DNA is TGTGCCAGCAGTCGGAGCAGAGCGAACACCGGGGAGCTGTTTTTT. This codes for CASSRSRANTGELFF.

J is TRBJ2-1 and V is TRBV9; D gene unclear. Germline V gives CDR1 SGDLS, CDR2 YYNGEE. V lost 0 bases to trimming and J lost 4 bases, with 8 bases between them. The CDR3 is 14 residues long. The CDR3, as DNA: TGTGCCAGCAGCGTAGCCCCCTTTTACAATGAGCAGTTCTTC. Protein: CASSVAPFYNEQFF.

The chain carries TRBV7-3 and TRBJ2-2; D possibly corresponds to TRBD1 (6 bases). V was shortened by 3 bases and J by 0 bases, with 11 bases between the two germline ends. The CDR3 has 16 residues. CDR1 is SGHTA and CDR2 is FQGTGA in the germline V gene. CDR3 nucleotide sequence: TGTGCCAGCAGCTTTCGAGGACAGCCGAACACCGGGGAGCTGTTTTTT. It yields the protein CASSFRGQPNTGELFF.

The chain carries TRBV2 and TRBJ1-4; 7 bases are shared with TRBD1. Germline CDR1 reads SNHLY; CDR2 reads FYNNEI. This CDR3 is built from 14 residues. V was clipped by 6 bases and J by 0 bases; unmatched bases: 1. The CDR3 region has the DNA TGTGCCAGCAGGGGGACAGCAACTAATGAAAAACTGTTTTTT. This encodes CASRGTATNEKLFF.

The chain's CDR3 is CASSFRYGGRYNYEQYF. In DNA form, the CDR3 reads TGTGCCAGCAGTTTTCGTTACGGCGGCAGATACAACTACGAGCAGTACTTC. This chain uses TRBV27 with TRBJ2-7; D ambiguous. V lost 3 bases and J lost 3, with 21 bases in between. The CDR3 spans 17 residues. Germline V gene data show CDR1 as MNHEY and CDR2 as SMNVEV (reference sequence).